These 7 T cell receptor beta chains share one sample of origin, sequenced in a study of blood T cell repertoires in COVID-19 (dated by TCRdb to the early 2020s). Library prep was done by the immunoSEQ multiplex PCR assay. Imported from immuneACCESS, the table was reduced by TCRdb to in-frame sequences with V and J called. These copies leave out some clones; in studies compared against another copy, an unresolved V gene accounts for under half, and the cause of the remainder is not known. The sample contains roughly 100,000 clones, 81% of them found a single time. The ten largest clones add up to 9.4% of the sample. Sequencing input: peripheral blood. These receptors originate from a woman in her seventies with acute or convalescent COVID-19.

The chain links TRBV12-5 to TRBJ2-2; 8 bases map to TRBD1. After removal of 2 bases from V and 7 bases from J, the junction contained 6 bases not matched to a gene. Germline values: CDR1 LGHNT, CDR2 FRNRAP. There are 15 residues in the CDR3. The DNA for the CDR3 is TGTGCTAGTGGTTTGAGACAGGGGAGTTTCGGGGAGCTGTTTTTT. It specifies CASGLRQGSFGELFF.

The chain has TRBV21-1 and TRBJ2-3; TRBD1, as called in the table, went unchecked against the DNA. TRBV21-1 is termed a pseudogene. This CDR3 spans 15 amino acids. The CDR3 sequence is CASSKANRSTDTQYF. The DNA of the CDR3 is TGTGCCAGCAGCAAAGCGAACAGGAGCACAGATACGCAGTATTTT.

The chain recombines TRBV10-2 with TRBJ2-5, with 7 bases matching TRBD2. The CDR3 runs 14 residues. The germline CDR1 and CDR2 sequences are WSHSY and SAAADI. The V gene end was trimmed by 2 bases and the J gene end by 2 bases; junction bases not matched to a gene: 2. The CDR3 here is CASSEPSGQETQYF. Written as DNA, the CDR3 is TGCGCCAGCAGTGAGCCTAGCGGTCAAGAGACCCAGTACTTC.

This clone has only one observation. V is TRBV11-3 and J is TRBJ2-2; D call uncertain. The CDR3 is 12 amino acids. The V gene lost 4 bases and the J gene lost 3 bases, with 3 bases spanning the gap. Germline assignment: CDR1 SGHNT and CDR2 YENEEA. The CDR3 sequence: CASSSYTGELFF. The CDR3 DNA follows: TGTGCCAGCAGCTCGTACACCGGGGAGCTGTTTTTT.

The rearrangement links TRBV6-5 to TRBJ2-7, with D possibly TRBD2 on 5 matching bases. CDR1 MNHEY and CDR2 SVGAGI come from the germline V gene. The ends were cut back, 2 bases at V and 2 bases at J, with 10 bases in the middle. There are 14 residues in the CDR3. The CDR3 reads CASSYGGPTYEQYF. In nucleotides, the CDR3 is TGTGCCAGCAGTTACGGAGGACCTACCTACGAGCAGTACTTC.

This sequence joins TRBV9 and TRBJ1-5, with a possible D match to TRBD1 (6 bases). Trimming took off 5 bases at V and 1 base at J, with 13 bases between the two ends. From germline, CDR1 is SGDLS and CDR2 YYNGEE. The CDR3 runs 15 residues. DNA of the CDR3: TGTGCCAGCAGAAACAGGGTGGAAAGCAATCAGCCCCAGCATTTT. Amino acid sequence: CASRNRVESNQPQHF.

V is TRBV24-1 and J is TRBJ2-7; 7 bases map to TRBD1. Germline CDR1 KGHDR, CDR2 SFDVKD. V dropped 9 bases and J dropped 6; count of bases not matched to a gene: 10. The CDR3 has 13 amino acids. The CDR3 here is CATGDSWSGEQYF. The CDR3 DNA is TGTGCCACCGGGGACAGTTGGTCAGGCGAGCAGTACTTC.